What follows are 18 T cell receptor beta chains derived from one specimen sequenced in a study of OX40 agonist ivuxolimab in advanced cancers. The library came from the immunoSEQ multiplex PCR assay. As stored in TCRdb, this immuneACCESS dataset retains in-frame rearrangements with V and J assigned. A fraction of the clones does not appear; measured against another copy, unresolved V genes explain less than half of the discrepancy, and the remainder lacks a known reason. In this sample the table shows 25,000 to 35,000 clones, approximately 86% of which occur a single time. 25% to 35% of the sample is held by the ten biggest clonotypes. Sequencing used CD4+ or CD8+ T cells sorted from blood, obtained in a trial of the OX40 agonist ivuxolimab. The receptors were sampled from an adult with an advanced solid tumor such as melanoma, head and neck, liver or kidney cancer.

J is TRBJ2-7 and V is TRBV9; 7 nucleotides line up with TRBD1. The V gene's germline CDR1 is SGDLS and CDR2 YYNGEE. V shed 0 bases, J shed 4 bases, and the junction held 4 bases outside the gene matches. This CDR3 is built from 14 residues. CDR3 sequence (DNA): TGTGCCAGCAGCGTAGTAGGGGGCGGGTACGAGCAGTACTTC. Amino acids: CASSVVGGGYEQYF.

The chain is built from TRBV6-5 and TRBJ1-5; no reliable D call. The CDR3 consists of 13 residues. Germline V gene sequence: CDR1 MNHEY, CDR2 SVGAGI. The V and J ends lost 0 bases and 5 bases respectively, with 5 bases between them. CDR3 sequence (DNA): TGTGCCAGCAGTTACTCGTCAGATCAGCCCCAGCATTTT. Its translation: CASSYSSDQPQHF.

CDR3 amino acids: CASNPSGANVLTF. CDR3 nucleotide sequence: TGTGCCAGCAACCCCTCTGGGGCCAACGTCCTGACTTTC. The rearrangement uses TRBV9 and TRBJ2-6; the D is unclear. The germline V gene has CDR1 SGDLS and CDR2 YYNGEE. The ends were cut back, 6 bases at V and 0 bases at J, with 4 bases in the middle. This CDR3 has 13 amino acids.

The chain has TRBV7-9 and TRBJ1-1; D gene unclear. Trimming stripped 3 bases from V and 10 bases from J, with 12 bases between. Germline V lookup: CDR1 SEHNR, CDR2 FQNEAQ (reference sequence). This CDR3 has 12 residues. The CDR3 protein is CASSFGEAVAFF. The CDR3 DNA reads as TGTGCCAGCAGCTTTGGAGAGGCGGTAGCTTTCTTT.

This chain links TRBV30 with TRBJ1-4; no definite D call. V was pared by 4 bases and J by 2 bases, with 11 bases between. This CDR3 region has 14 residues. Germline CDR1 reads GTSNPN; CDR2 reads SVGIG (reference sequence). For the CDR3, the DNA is TGTGCCTGGACCGCGTATAGGACTAATGAAAAACTGTTTTTT. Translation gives CAWTAYRTNEKLFF. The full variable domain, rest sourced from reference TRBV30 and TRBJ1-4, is SQTIHQWPATLVQPVGSPLSLECTVEGTSNPNLYWYRQAAGRGLQLLFYSVGIGQISSEVPQNLSASRPQDRQFILSSKKLLLSDSGFYLCAWTAYRTNEKLFFGSGTQLSVL.

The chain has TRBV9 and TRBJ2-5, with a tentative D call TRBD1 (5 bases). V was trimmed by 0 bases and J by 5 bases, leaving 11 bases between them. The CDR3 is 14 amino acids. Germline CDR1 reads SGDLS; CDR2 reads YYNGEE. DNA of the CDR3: TGTGCCAGCAGCGTAGCAGGGCCAAGGGAGACCCAGTACTTC. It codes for CASSVAGPRETQYF.

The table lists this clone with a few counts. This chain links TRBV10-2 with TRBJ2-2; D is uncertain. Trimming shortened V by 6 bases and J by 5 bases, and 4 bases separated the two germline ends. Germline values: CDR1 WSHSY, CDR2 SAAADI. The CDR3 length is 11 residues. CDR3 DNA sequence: TGCGCCAGCAGATGGACCGGGGAGCTGTTTTTT. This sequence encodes CASRWTGELFF.

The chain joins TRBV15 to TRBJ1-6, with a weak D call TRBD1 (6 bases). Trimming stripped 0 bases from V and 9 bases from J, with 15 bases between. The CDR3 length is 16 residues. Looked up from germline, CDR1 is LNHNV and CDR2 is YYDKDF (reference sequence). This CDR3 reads CATSRDVDRMTSPLHF. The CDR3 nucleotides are TGTGCCACCAGCAGAGATGTAGACAGGATGACTTCACCCCTCCACTTT.

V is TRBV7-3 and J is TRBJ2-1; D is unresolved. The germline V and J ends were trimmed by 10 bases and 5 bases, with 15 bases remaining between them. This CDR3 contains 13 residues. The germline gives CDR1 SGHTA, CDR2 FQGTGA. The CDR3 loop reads CATSRLPDNEQFF. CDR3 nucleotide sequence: TGTGCCACCTCTCGTCTCCCCGACAATGAGCAGTTCTTC.

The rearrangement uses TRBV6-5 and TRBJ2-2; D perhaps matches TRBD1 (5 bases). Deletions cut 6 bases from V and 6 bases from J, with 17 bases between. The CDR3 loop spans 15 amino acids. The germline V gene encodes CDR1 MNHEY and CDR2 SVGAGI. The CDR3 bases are TGTGCCAGCAGCGAACTCCTCAGGGTCGCCGGGGAGCTGTTTTTT. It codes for CASSELLRVAGELFF.

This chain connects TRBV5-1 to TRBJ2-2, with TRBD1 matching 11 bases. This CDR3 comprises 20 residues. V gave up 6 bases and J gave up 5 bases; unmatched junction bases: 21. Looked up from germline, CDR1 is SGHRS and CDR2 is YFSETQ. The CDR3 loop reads CASTLFFVGTGGESTGELFF. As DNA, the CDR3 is TGCGCCAGCACTTTGTTCTTCGTCGGGACAGGGGGTGAAAGTACCGGGGAGCTGTTTTTT.

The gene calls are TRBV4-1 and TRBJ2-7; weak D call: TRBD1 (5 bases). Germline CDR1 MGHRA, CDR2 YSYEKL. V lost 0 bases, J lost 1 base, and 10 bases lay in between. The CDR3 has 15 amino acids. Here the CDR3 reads CASSQDAQGSYEQYF. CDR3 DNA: TGCGCCAGCAGCCAAGATGCCCAGGGATCCTACGAGCAGTACTTC.

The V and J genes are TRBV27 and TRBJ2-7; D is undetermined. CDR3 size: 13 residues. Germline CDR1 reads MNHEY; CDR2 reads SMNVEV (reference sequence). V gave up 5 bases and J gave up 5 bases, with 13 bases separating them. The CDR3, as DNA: TGTGCCAGCAGTCCGATCGATGGTGACGAGCAGTACTTC. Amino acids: CASSPIDGDEQYF.

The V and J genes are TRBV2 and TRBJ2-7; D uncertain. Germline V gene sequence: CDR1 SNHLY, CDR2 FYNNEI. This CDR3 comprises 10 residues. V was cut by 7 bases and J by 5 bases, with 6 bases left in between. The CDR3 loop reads CASISDEQYF. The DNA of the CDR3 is TGTGCCAGCATTTCAGACGAGCAGTACTTC.

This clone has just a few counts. In DNA form, the CDR3 reads TGTGCCAGTAGTTCCCGCGCCGAGGTAGGTGAAGCTTTCTTT. It encodes CASSSRAEVGEAFF. This chain uses TRBV19 with TRBJ1-1, with D hard to call. Germline assignment: CDR1 LNHDA and CDR2 SQIVND (reference sequence). V lost 5 bases, J lost 7 bases, and 17 bases lay in between. The CDR3 has 14 amino acids.

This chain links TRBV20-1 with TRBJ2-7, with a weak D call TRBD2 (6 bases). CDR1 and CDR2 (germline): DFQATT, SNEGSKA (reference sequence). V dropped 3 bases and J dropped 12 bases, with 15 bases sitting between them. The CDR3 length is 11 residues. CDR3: CSARSSGTLYF. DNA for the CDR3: TGCAGTGCTAGGAGCTCCGGGACTCTGTACTTC.

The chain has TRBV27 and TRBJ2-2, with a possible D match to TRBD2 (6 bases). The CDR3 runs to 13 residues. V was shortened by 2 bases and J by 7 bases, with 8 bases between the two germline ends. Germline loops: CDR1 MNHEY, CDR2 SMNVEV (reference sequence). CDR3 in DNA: TGTGCCAGCAGTTTAGGGAGGAACGGGGAGCTGTTTTTT. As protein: CASSLGRNGELFF.

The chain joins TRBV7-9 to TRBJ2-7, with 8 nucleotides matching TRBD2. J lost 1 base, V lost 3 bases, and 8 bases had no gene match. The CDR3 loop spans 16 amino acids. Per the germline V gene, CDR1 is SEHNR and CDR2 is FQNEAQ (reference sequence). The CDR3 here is CASSFDAGGWSYEQYF. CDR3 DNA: TGTGCCAGCAGCTTTGACGCGGGAGGATGGTCCTACGAGCAGTACTTC.